This paragraph covers one T cell receptor beta chain sequence. The data originate from a study of T cell changes during pregnancy in multiple sclerosis. The method was immunoSEQ multiplex PCR; TCRdb's version includes in-frame clones alone and lacks a portion of them. The top ten hold 1.5% to 2% of the sample, which has tens of thousands of clones, 75% to 95% seen once. The sequence came from a female donor in good health, enrolled as a control in a pregnancy study. The sample consisted of peripheral blood, taken after pregnancy.

CDR3 in DNA: TGTGCCAGCAGTTTGCCAGGGGGCCTACCCTACGCTTTCTTT. Its protein product is CASSLPGGLPYAFF. The chain joins TRBV28 to TRBJ1-1; 8 positions agree with TRBD1. The CDR3 loop spans 14 amino acids. Germline V gives CDR1 MDHEN, CDR2 SYDVKM. The V and J ends lost 3 bases and 11 bases, in that order; junction bases with no gene match: 11.